A selection of T cell receptor beta chains follows, all from one sample in a study of T cell repertoires in cytomegalovirus infection. Each CDR3 protein is one row after TCRdb ran MiXCR on the reads. The sample contains around 900,000 distinct CDR3 sequences, around 31% of which appear only once. No antigen has been assigned to these receptors. This sample comprised cultured CD8+ T cells from PBMCs, obtained from culture after CMV antigen stimulation. Receptors originate from a human donor in good health (CMV status not recorded). Some clones in this sample may be carry-over from other donors' samples. Both conserved end residues are part of each CDR3. The order of the fields is clone size, V gene, J gene, D gene, CDR3 DNA, CDR3 protein. A D gene is named only where the DNA matches it firmly. Clone sizes are given selectively: once, few, many, or a class where the clone is expanded.

few	TRBV6-1	TRBJ2-1	TRBD2	TGTGCCAGCAGTGAATACACTAGCGGGGAGTACAATGAGCAGTTCTTC	CASSEYTSGEYNEQFF
once	TRBV27	TRBJ1-1	.	TGTGCCAGCAGTTTCGCCGGAGTAGGTGAAGCTTTCTTT	CASSFAGVGEAFF
few	TRBV19	TRBJ1-5	TRBD1	TGTGCCAGTAGTATTTGGGGACAGATCAATCAGCCCCAGCATTTT	CASSIWGQINQPQHF
few	TRBV6-6	TRBJ2-6	.	TGTGCCAGCAGTTCGGTCAGGGGAAGCTCTGGGGCCAACGTCCTGACTTTC	CASSSVRGSSGANVLTF
many	TRBV6-5	TRBJ1-6	TRBD1	TGTGCCAGCAGTTACAGGGGGCGCGGAATTTCACCCCTCCACTTT	CASSYRGRGISPLHF
.	TRBV15	TRBJ2-7	TRBD1	TGTGCCACCAGCAGAGATCTAGGACAGGCCTACGAGCAGTACTTC	CATSRDLGQAYEQYF
.	TRBV25-1	TRBJ1-5	.	TGTGCCAGCGGTTCGCCCCAGCATTTT	CASGSPQHF
.	TRBV6-1	TRBJ2-4	TRBD1	TGTGCCAGCAGTGCTCGAGGGGGCCTAGCCAAAAACATTCAGTACTTC	CASSARGGLAKNIQYF
few	TRBV27	TRBJ1-2	.	TGTGCCAGCACAAGTTCCCTTTCTAACTATGGCTACACCTTC	CASTSSLSNYGYTF
many	TRBV7-6	TRBJ1-3	TRBD1	TGTGCCAGCAGCCCTAGACAGGGCACATCTGGAAACACCATATATTTT	CASSPRQGTSGNTIYF
many	TRBV4-1	TRBJ1-5	.	TGCGCCAGCAGCCAGGAAGGGGGTTTCAATCAGCCCCAGCATTTT	CASSQEGGFNQPQHF
.	TRBV6-5	TRBJ2-1	TRBD1	TGTGCCAGCAGTTACCGGACAGGGATCGCCTACAATGAGCAGTTCTTC	CASSYRTGIAYNEQFF
.	TRBV27	TRBJ1-4	.	TGTGCCAGCAGCATTACATGGGGGAGTGAAAAACTGTTTTTT	CASSITWGSEKLFF
.	TRBV6-5	TRBJ2-1	TRBD1	TGTGCCAGCAGTTCTTGGACAGGGTGGATGAACACTGAGCAGTTCTTC	CASSSWTGWMNTEQFF
.	TRBV7-9	TRBJ1-5	.	TGTGCCAGCAGCAACTCGCTCCTGGATAGGGAAAGGGGTCAGCCCCAGCATTTT	CASSNSLLDRERGQPQHF